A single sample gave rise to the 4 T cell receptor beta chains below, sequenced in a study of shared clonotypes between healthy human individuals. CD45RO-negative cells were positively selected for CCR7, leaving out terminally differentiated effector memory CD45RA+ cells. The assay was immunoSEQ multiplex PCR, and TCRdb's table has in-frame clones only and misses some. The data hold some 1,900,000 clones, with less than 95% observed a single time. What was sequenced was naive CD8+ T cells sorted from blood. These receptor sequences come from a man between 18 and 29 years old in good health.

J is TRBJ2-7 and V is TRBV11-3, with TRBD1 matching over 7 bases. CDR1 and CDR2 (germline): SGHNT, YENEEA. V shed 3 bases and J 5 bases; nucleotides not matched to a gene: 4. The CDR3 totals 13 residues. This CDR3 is CASSFTGDHEQYF. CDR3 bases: TGTGCCAGCAGCTTTACAGGGGATCACGAGCAGTACTTC.

The CDR3 nucleotides are TGTGCCAGCAGCCGATGGACCGGACTAGCGGGATTGGAGACCCAGTACTTC. Its protein is CASSRWTGLAGLETQYF. The V call is TRBV5-6, the J call TRBJ2-5; TRBD2 matches at 12 bases. The V gene's germline CDR1 is SGHDT and CDR2 YYEEEE. The CDR3 extends over 17 amino acids. The trim removed 4 bases at V and 5 bases at J, leaving 12 bases unmatched.

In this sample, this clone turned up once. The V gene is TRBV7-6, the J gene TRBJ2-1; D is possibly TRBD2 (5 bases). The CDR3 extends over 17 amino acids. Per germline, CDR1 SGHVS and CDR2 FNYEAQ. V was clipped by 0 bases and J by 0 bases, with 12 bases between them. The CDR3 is CASSLAQLGSSYNEQFF. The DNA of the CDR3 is TGTGCCAGCAGCTTAGCGCAGTTGGGGAGCTCCTACAATGAGCAGTTCTTC.

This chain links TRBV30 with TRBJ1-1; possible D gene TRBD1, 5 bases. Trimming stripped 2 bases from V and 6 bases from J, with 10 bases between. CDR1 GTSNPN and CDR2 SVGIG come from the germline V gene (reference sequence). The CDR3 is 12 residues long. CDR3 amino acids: CAWSMKGAEAFF. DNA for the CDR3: TGTGCCTGGAGTATGAAAGGGGCTGAAGCTTTCTTT.